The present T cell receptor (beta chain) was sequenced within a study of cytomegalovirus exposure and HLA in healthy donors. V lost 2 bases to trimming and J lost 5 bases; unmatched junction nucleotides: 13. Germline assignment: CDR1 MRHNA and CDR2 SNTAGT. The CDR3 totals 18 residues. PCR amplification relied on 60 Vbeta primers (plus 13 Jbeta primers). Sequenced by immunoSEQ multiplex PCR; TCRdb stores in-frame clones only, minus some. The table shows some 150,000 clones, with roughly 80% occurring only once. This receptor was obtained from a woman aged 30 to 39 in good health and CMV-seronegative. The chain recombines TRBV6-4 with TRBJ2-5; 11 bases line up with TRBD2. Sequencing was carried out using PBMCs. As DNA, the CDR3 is TGTGCCAGCAGTGACGCCCAGACTAGCGGGGTTGGAGGGGAGACCCAGTACTTC. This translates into CASSDAQTSGVGGETQYF.